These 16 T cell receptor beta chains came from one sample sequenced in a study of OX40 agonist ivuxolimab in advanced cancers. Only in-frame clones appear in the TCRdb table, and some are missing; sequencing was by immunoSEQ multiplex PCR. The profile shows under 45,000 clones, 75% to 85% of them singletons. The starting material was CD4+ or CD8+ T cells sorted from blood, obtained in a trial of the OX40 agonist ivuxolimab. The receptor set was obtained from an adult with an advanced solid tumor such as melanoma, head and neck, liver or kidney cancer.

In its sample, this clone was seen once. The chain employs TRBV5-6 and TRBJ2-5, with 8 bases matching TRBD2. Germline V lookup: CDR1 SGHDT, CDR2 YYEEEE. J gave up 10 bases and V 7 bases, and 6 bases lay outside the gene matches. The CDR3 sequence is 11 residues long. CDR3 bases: TGTGCCAGCGCGGCCGGGGGGGTCCAGTACTTC. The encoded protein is CASAAGGVQYF.

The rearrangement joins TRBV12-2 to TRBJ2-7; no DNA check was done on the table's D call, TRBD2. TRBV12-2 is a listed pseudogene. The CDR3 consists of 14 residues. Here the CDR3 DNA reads TGTGCAAGTCGCTTAGTCGGTAGAGGGTACGAGCAGTACTTC. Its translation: CASRLVGRGYEQYF.

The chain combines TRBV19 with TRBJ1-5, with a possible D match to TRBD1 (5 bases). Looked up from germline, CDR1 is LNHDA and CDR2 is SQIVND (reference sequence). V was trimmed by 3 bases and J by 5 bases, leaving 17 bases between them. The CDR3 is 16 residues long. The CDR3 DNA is TGTGCCAGTAGTATGGGGAAGGGGTTCGGGGATCAGCCCCAGCATTTT. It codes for CASSMGKGFGDQPQHF.

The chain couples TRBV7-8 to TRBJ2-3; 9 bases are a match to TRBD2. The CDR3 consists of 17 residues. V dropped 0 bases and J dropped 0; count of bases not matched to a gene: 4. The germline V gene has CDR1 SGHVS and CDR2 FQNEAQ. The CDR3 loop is CASSLASGSLSTDTQYF. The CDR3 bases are TGTGCCAGCAGCTTAGCTAGCGGGAGCTTGAGCACAGATACGCAGTATTTT.

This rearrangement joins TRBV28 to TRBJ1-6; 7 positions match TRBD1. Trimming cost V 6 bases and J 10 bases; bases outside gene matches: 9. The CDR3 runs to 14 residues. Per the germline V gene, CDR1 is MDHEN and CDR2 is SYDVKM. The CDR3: CASSLGGGRSPLHF. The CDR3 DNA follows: TGTGCCAGCAGCCTTGGAGGGGGCAGGTCACCCCTCCACTTT.

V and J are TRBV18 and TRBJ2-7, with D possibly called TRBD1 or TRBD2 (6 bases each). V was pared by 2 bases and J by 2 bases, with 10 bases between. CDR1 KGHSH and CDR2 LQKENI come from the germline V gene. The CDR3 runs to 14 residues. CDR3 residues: CASSPGGGTYEQYF. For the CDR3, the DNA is TGTGCCAGCTCACCAGGAGGGGGGACCTACGAGCAGTACTTC.

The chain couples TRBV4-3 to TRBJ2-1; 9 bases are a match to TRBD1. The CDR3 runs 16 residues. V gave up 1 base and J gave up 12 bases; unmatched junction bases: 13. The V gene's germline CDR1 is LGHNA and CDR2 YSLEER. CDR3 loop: CASSQAFRDRAEGQFF. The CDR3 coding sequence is TGCGCCAGCAGCCAAGCTTTCCGGGACAGGGCCGAAGGGCAGTTCTTC.

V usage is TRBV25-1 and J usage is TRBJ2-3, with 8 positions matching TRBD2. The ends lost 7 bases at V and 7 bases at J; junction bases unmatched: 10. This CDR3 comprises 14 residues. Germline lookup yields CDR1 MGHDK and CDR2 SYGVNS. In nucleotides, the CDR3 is TGTGCCAGCAATTCTCGGGAGGGTGGGAATACGCAGTATTTT. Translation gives CASNSREGGNTQYF.

Written as DNA, the CDR3 is TGCAGTGCCCGATCGTTTCGGGGAGCTTTCTTT. This gives the protein CSARSFRGAFF. The chain recombines TRBV20-1 with TRBJ1-1; D unclear. Germline assignment: CDR1 DFQATT and CDR2 SNEGSKA (reference sequence). CDR3 length equals 11 residues. V lost 6 bases and J 10 bases, leaving 15 bases between the germline ends.

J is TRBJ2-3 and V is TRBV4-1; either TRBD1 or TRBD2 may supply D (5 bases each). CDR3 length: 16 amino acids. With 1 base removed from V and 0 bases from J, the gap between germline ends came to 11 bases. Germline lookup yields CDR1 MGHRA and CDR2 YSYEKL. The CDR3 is CASSQARDVSTDTQYF. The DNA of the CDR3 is TGCGCCAGCAGCCAAGCCAGGGACGTGAGCACAGATACGCAGTATTTT.

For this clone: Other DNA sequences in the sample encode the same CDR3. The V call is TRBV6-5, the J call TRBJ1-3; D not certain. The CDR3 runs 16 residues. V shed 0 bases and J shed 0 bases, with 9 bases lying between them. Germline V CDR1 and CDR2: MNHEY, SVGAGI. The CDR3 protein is CASSYSNPRSGNTIYF. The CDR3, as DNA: TGTGCCAGCAGTTACTCGAATCCGCGCTCTGGAAACACCATATATTTT.

CDR3 sequence reads: CASSLEGTYNSPLHF. The CDR3 DNA reads TGCGCCAGCAGCTTGGAGGGCACCTATAATTCACCCCTCCACTTT. V gene TRBV5-1 combines with J gene TRBJ1-6; D ambiguous. Germline-derived CDR1 and CDR2 are SGHRS and YFSETQ. Trimming shortened V by 0 bases and J by 2 bases, and 6 bases separated the two germline ends. The CDR3 length is 15 residues.

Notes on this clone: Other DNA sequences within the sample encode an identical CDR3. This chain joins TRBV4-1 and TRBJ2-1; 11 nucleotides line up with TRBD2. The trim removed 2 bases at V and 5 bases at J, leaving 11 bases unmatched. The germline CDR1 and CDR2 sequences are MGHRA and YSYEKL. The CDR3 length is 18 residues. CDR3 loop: CASSQPSGRLAGNNEQFF. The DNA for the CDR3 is TGCGCCAGCAGCCAACCATCGGGGAGACTAGCGGGGAACAATGAGCAGTTCTTC.

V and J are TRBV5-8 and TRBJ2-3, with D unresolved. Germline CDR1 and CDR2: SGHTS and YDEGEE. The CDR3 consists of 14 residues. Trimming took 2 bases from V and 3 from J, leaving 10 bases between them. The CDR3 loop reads CASSFERKTDTQYF. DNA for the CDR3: TGTGCCAGCAGCTTTGAGAGGAAAACAGATACGCAGTATTTT. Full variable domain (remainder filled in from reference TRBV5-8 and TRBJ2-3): EAGVTQSPTHLIKTRGQQATLRCSPISGHTSVYWYQQALGLGLQFLLWYDEGEERNRGNFPPRFSGRQFPNYSSELNVNALELEDSALYLCASSFERKTDTQYFGPGTRLTVL.

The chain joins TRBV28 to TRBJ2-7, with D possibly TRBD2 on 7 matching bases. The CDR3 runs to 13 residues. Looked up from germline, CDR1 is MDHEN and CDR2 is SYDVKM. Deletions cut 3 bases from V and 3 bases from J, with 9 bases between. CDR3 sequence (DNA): TGTGCCAGCAGTTTGGGAGGGGGCTACGAGCAGTACTTC. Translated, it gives CASSLGGGYEQYF. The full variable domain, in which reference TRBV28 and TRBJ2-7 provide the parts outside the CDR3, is DVKVTQSSRYLVKRTGEKVFLECVQDMDHENMFWYRQDPGLGLRLIYFSYDVKMKEKGDIPEGYSVSREKKERFSLILESASTNQTSMYLCASSLGGGYEQYFGPGTRLTVT.

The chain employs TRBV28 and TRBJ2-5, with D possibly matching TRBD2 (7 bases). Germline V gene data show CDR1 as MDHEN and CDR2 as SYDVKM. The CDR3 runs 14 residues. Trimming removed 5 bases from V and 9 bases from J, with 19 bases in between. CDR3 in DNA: TGTGCCAGCAGTCGCTCGGGGGGACAATTGGCCCAGTACTTC. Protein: CASSRSGGQLAQYF.